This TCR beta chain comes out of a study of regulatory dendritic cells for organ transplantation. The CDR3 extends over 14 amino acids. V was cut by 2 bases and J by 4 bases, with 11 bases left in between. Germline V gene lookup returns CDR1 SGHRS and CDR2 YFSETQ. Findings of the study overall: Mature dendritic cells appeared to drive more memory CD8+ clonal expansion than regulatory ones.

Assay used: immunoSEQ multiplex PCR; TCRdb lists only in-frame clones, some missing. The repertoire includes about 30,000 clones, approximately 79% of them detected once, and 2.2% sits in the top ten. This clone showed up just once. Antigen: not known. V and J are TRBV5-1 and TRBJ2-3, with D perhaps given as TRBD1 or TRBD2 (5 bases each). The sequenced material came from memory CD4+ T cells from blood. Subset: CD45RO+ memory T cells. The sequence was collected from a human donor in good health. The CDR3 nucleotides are TGCGCCAGCAGCTTCTTGGGGGATCCAGATACGCAGTATTTT. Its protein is CASSFLGDPDTQYF.